The 3 T cell receptor beta chains reported below all come from one sample, sequenced in a study of control samples from healthy donors and cancer patients. Clones were read by immunoSEQ multiplex PCR, and TCRdb kept only the in-frame ones, dropping some. The sample contains approximately 160,000 clones, roughly 94% of which appear only once. The source material was blood. Receptor source: a woman under 30 in good health.

The V and J genes are TRBV4-3 and TRBJ2-7; D is ambiguous. Trimming removed 8 bases from V and 4 bases from J, with 9 bases in between. The germline CDR1 and CDR2 sequences are LGHNA and YSLEER. There are 11 residues in the CDR3. The CDR3 bases are TGCGCCAGCCAAAACGGTTACGAGCAGTACTTC. Encoded protein: CASQNGYEQYF.

The chain's CDR3 is CASSYNSRSPQHF. The CDR3 DNA follows: TGTGCCAGCAGTTACAACTCGAGGTCGCCCCAGCATTTT. The chain couples TRBV6-2 or TRBV6-3 to TRBJ1-5; D is unclear. V lost 2 bases and J 9 bases, leaving 11 bases between the germline ends. The CDR3 extends over 13 amino acids. The germline gives CDR1 MNHEY, CDR2 SVGEGT.

This chain links TRBV6-6 with TRBJ2-3; the D gene is possibly TRBD1 (5 bases). The CDR3 spans 12 residues. Trimming pared 5 bases from V and 12 bases from J, leaving 15 bases between. CDR1 is MNHNY, CDR2 SVGAGI, per germline (reference sequence). CDR3 DNA: TGTGCCAGCAGTCTGGACATTCCTGATCAGTATTTT. Protein: CASSLDIPDQYF.